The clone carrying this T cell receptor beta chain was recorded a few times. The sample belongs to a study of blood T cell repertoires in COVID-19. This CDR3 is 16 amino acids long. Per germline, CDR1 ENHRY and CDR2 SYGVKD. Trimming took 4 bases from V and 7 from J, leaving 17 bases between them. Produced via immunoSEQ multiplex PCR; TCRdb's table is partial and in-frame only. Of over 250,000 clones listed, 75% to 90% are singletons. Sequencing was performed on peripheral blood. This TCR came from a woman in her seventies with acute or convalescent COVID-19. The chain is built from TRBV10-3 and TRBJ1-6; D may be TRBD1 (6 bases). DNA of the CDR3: TGTGCCATCAGTGCCCGAGAAGGGGGTGACAATTCACCCCTCCACTTT. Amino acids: CAISAREGGDNSPLHF.